The entry below describes one T cell receptor beta chain. What this receptor recognizes is not known. The sample holds no much larger clone one base away, and base qualities are not on file. TCRbeta CDR3 regions were amplified from genomic DNA by means of the immunoSEQ Assay, a bias-controlled multiplex PCR. Per the source publication's procedure: The number of nucleated cells in each sample was estimated from the amplification of reference gene primers within the assay. Sequence reads were collapsed and filtered to measure the absolute abundance of every unique TCRbeta CDR3 rearrangement. Productive Simpson clonality was computed per sample as the square root of Simpson's diversity index over productive rearrangements. Entries here come from immuneACCESS through TCRdb and include only in-frame sequences with V and J called. Some clones fail to appear in such tables; in the studies checked, an unresolved V gene covers under half of the shortfall, and the cause of the remainder is unknown. Clone size and V and J calls were adopted from that table, with D and trimming inferred from the DNA. The sample profile shows some 150,000 clones; 75% to 90% of them were found once. The biggest ten clones account for 8% of the sample.

One collaborating source in Seattle enrolled patients while the patients were actively infected and followed the patients over time throughout the course of disease. Collaborating institutions collected whole blood in K2EDTA tubes following their own protocols. Collaborator samples were shipped for TCRbeta analysis as frozen whole blood, isolated PBMCs, or DNA extracted from either sample type. This entry belongs to a study of blood T cell repertoires in COVID-19 (TCRdb year 2020). About the investigation overall: Collaborator samples came from the United States, Italy and Spain and covered acute and convalescent phases of COVID-19. The material from the prospective study consisted of cDNA or gDNA derived from T cells, B-cell-depleted T cells, or PBMCs. Subjects who had been exposed to COVID-19, were actively infected with it, or had recovered from it provided the deeply sampled blood TCRbeta repertoires that made up the dataset. A freely available public database, intended as a resource for researchers studying the immune response to SARS-CoV-2, is where the repertoires were released. The samples were drawn from two sources: the first 160 participants of the ongoing ImmuneRACE study, and 1,200 or so subjects contributed by 6 global collaborators. Nearly every sample came with metadata listing a de-identified subject ID, COVID-19 status, age in years and sex. HLA class I and class II types, where available, came from metadata supplied by the sample provider rather than from assay-based typing.

Summary of the overall study and its limitations: The quantity of clinical and demographic metadata differed by source and by participant and was supplied without curation.

CDR1 and CDR2 are read off the germline V gene (reference sequence) as SEHNR and FQNEAQ. The CDR3 spans 16 residues, from the cysteine through the phenylalanine. Only the CDR3 DNA stays, 48 bases, in frame from base 1. Trimming accounts for 1 base at V and 4 bases at J, while the number of junction bases matched to no gene is 7. The chain was built from TRBV7-9 and TRBJ1-3; 7 bases in between match TRBD1. This TCR derives from an older woman with COVID-19, enrolled during active disease. Sequenced material: peripheral blood. In nucleotide form, the sequence is TGTGCCAGCAGCTTAGTTGAGGGGGCGAAAGGAAACACCATATATTTT. Its coded protein is CASSLVEGAKGNTIYF.